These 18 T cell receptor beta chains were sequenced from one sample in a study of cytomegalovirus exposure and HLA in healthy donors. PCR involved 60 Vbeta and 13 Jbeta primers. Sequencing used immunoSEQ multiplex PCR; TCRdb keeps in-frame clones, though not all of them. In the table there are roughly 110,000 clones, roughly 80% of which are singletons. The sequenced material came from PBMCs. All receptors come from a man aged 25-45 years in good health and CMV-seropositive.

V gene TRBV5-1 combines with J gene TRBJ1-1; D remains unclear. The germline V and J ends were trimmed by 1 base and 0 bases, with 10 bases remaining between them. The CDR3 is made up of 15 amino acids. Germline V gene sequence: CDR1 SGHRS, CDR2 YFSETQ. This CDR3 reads CASSLSTVVNTEAFF. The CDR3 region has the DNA TGCGCCAGCAGCTTGTCCACGGTGGTGAACACTGAAGCTTTCTTT.

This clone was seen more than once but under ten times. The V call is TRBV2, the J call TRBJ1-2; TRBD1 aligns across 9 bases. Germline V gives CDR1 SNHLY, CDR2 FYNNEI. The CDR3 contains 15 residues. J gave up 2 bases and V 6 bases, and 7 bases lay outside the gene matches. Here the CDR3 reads CASSPHRGRNYGYTF. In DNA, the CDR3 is TGTGCCAGCAGCCCCCACAGGGGGCGGAACTATGGCTACACCTTC. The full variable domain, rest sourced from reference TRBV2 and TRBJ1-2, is EPEVTQTPSHQVTQMGQEVILRCVPISNHLYFYWYRQILGQKVEFLVSFYNNEISEKSEIFDDQFSVERPDGSNFTLKIRSTKLEDSAMYFCASSPHRGRNYGYTFGSGTRLTVV.

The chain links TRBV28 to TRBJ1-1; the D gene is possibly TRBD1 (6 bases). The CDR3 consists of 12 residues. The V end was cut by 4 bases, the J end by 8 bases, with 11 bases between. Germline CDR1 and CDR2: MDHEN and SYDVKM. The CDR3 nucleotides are TGTGCCAGCAGTTCCCCAGGGGAAGAAGCTTTCTTT. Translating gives CASSSPGEEAFF.

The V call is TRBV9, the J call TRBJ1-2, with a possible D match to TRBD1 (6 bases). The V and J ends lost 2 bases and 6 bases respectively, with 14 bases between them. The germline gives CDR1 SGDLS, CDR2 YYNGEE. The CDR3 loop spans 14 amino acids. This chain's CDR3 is CASSVRQEMHGYTF. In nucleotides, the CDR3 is TGTGCCAGCAGCGTTAGACAGGAGATGCATGGCTACACCTTC.

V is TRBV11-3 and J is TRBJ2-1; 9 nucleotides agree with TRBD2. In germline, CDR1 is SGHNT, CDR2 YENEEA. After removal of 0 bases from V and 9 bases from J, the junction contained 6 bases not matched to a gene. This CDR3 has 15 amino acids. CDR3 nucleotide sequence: TGTGCCAGCAGCTTAGACTGGCGGGAGGGTAGTGAGCAGTTCTTC. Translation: CASSLDWREGSEQFF. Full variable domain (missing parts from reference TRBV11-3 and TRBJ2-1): EAGVVQSPRYKIIEKKQPVAFWCNPISGHNTLYWYLQNLGQGPELLIRYENEEAVDDSQLPKDRFSAERLKGVDSTLKIQPAELGDSAVYLCASSLDWREGSEQFFGPGTRLTVL.

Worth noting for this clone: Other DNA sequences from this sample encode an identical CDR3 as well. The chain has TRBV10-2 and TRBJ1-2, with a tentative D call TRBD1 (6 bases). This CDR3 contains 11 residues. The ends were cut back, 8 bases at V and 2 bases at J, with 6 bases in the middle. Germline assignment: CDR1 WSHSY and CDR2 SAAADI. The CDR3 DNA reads TGCGCCAGCGGACAGAACTATGGCTACACCTTC. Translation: CASGQNYGYTF.

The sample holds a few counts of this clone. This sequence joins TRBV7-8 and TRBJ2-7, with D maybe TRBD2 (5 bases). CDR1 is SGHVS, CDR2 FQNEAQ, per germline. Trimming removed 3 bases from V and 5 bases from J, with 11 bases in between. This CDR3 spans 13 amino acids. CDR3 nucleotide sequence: TGTGCCAGCAGCTTCCTAGGAGGCCACGAGCAGTACGTC. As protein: CASSFLGGHEQYV.

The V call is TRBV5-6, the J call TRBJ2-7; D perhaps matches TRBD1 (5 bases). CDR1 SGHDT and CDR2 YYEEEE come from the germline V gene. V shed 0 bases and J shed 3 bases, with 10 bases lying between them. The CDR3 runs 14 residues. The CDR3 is CASSLGAGIYEQYV. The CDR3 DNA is TGTGCCAGCAGCTTGGGCGCAGGGATCTACGAGCAGTACGTC.

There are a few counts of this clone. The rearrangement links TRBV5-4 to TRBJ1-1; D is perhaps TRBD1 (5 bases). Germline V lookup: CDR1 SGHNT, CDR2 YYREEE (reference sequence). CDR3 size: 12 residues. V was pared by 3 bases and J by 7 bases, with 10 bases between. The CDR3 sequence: CASSWDTGEAFF. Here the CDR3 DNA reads TGTGCCAGCAGCTGGGATACAGGTGAAGCTTTCTTT.

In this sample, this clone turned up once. CDR3 nucleotides: TGTGCCAGCAGCTTAGAGGGTATGACAGGGGCTAATGAAGCTTTCTTT. Translation: CASSLEGMTGANEAFF. The chain employs TRBV7-9 and TRBJ1-1; 8 positions match TRBD1. The CDR3 has 16 residues. Germline V gene data show CDR1 as SEHNR and CDR2 as FQNEAQ (reference sequence). J gave up 7 bases and V 1 base, and 11 bases lay outside the gene matches.

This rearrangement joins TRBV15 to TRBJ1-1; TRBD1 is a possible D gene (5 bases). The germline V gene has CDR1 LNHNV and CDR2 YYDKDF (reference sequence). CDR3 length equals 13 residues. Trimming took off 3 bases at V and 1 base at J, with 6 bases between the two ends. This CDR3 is CATSSTGNTEAFF. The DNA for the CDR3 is TGTGCCACCAGCAGCACAGGGAACACTGAAGCTTTCTTT.

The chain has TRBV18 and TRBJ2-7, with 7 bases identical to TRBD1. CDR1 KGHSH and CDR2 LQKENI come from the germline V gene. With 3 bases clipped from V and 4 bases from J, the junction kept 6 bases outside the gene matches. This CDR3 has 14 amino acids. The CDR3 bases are TGTGCCAGCTCACCTCAAACAGGGGTATACGAGCAGTACGTC. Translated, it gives CASSPQTGVYEQYV.

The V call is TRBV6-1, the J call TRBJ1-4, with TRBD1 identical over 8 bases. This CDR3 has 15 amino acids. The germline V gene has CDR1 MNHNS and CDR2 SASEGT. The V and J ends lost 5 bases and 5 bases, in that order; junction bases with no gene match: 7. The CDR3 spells CASSLGGQENEKLFF. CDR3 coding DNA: TGTGCCAGCAGTTTGGGGGGACAGGAAAATGAAAAACTGTTTTTT.

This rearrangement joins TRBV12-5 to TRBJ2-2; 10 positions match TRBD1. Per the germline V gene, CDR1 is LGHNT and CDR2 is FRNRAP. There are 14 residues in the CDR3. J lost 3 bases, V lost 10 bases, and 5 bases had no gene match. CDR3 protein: CATRQGADTGELFF. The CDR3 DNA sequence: TGTGCTACCAGACAGGGGGCGGACACCGGGGAGCTGTTTTTT. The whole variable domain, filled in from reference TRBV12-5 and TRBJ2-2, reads DARVTQTPRHKVTEMGQEVTMRCQPILGHNTVFWYRQTMMQGLELLAYFRNRAPLDDSGMPKDRFSAEMPDATLATLKIQPSEPRDSAVYFCATRQGADTGELFFGEGSRLTVL.

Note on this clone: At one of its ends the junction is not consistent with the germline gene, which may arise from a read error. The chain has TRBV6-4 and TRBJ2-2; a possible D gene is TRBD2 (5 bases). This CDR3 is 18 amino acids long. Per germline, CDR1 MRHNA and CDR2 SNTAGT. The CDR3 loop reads CASSDQRTRPYEHRGAVF. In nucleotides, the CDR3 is TGTGCCAGCAGTGACCAAAGAACCAGACCTTACGAACACCGGGGAGCTGTTTTT.

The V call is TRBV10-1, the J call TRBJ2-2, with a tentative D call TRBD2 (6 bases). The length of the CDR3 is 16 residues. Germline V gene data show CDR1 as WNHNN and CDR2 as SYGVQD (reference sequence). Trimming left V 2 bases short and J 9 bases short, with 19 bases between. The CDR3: CASSEAGRGAGRELFF. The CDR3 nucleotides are TGCGCCAGCAGTGAGGCGGGGCGTGGGGCAGGCCGGGAGCTGTTTTTT.

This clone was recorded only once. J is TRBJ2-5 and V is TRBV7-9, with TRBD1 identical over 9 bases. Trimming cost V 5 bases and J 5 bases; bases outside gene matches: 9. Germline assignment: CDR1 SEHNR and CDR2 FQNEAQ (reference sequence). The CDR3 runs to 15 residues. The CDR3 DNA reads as TGTGCCAGCAGCCTGGGACAGGGTGGTAGGGAGACCCAGTACTTC. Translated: CASSLGQGGRETQYF.

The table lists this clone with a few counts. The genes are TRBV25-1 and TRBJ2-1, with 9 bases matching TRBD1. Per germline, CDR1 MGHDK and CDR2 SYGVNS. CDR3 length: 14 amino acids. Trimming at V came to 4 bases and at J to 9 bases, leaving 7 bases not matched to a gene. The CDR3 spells CASSGGDREGEQFF. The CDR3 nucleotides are TGTGCCAGCAGTGGCGGGGACAGGGAAGGTGAGCAGTTCTTC.